This T cell receptor (beta chain) was captured by sequencing in a study of CD8 T cells in ankylosing spondylitis. Study findings and constraints: There was a TCR beta motif, made of several highly homologous variants, that appeared characteristic of ankylosing spondylitis blood.

In TCRdb, the 5' RACE reads were re-called with MiXCR into one record per CDR3 protein. Altogether about 210,000 distinct CDR3 sequences are present, 7.3% being singletons, with the ten largest covering 13% to 15%. In its sample, this clonotype was seen a few times. The antigen is not known. This receptor was obtained from a male donor with ankylosing spondylitis. Sequencing was carried out using blood, either unsorted or a sorted T cell fraction (not recorded which).

In DNA, the CDR3 is TGTGCCAGCCGTAAAAGGGGCAATCAGCCCCAGCATTTT. Amino acid sequence: CASRKRGNQPQHF. The gene calls are TRBV6-6 and TRBJ1-5; D gene unclear. The CDR3 is 13 amino acids. The germline V and J ends were trimmed by 8 bases and 2 bases, with 10 bases remaining between them. From germline, CDR1 is MNHNY and CDR2 SVGAGI (reference sequence).